This T cell receptor (beta chain) was recorded in a study of shared clonotypes between healthy human individuals. Samples underwent the assay at deep level. Libraries were prepared by immunoSEQ multiplex PCR; TCRdb keeps only in-frame clonotypes and omits some of them. Here the sample spans 1.6 million or so clones, 98% to 99% being singletons. This clone was found once. As yet, its antigen is unknown. Study-level findings and limits: On the whole, naive subsets had larger estimated richness than memory subsets had.

The CDR3 has 15 amino acids. V was pared by 1 base and J by 2 bases, with 9 bases between. Germline values: CDR1 SGHTA, CDR2 FQGTGA. Sequenced sample: naive CD4+ T cells sorted from blood. The subset is: CD45RA+ positively selected. The chain employs TRBV7-3 and TRBJ2-1, with D perhaps TRBD2 (5 bases). The sequence came from a man in his thirties or forties in good health. The CDR3 region has the DNA TGTGCCAGCAGCTTAATCGGGGATACCTACAATGAGCAGTTCTTC. Its translation: CASSLIGDTYNEQFF.